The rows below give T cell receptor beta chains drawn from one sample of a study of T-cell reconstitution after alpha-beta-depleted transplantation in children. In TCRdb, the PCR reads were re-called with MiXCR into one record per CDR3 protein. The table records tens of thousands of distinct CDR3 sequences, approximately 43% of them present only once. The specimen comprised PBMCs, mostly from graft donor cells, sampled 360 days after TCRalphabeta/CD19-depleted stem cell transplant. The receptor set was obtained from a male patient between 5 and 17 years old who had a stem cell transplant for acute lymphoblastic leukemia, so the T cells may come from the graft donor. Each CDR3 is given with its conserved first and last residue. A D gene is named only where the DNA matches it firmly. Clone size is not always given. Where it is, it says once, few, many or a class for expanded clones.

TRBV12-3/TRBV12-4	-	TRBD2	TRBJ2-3	TGTGCCAGCAGCCCCCAACCGGGACTAGCGGGTCCCACAGATACGCAGTATTTT	CASSPQPGLAGPTDTQYF
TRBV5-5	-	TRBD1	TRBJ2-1	TGTGCCAGCAGCTTGGGGGGGACAGGGAGTAATGAGCAGTTCTTC	CASSLGGTGSNEQFF
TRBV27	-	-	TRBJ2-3	TGTGCCAGCAGTTTAAATCGCACACCAGATACGCAGTATTTT	CASSLNRTPDTQYF
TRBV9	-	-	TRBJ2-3	TGTGCCAGCACCGAGACAGGAAGCACAGATACGCAGTATTTT	CASTETGSTDTQYF
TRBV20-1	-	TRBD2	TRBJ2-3	TGCAGTGCTTTAGAAGCGGGAGGGCCCTTTGATACGCAGTATTTT	CSALEAGGPFDTQYF
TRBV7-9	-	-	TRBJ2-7	TGTGCCAGCAGCTTAACCGGGACACCGTACGAGCAGTACTTC	CASSLTGTPYEQYF
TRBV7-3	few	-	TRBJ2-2	TGTGCCAGCAGAACTAGCAGGGGGACCGGGGAGCTGTTTTTT	CASRTSRGTGELFF
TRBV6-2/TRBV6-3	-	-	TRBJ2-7	TGTGCCAGCAGCCGGGGGCTCTCCTACGAGCAGTACTTC	CASSRGLSYEQYF
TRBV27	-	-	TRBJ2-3	TGTGCCAGCACGTTCCGAAGCACAGATACGCAGTATTTT	CASTFRSTDTQYF
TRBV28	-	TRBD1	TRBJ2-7	TGTGCCAGCAGCCAGGGGGCGGTTTCCTACGAGCAGTACTTC	CASSQGAVSYEQYF
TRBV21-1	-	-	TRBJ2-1	TGTGCCAGCAGCAAAGGGGGAGGGGGGAATGAGCAGTTCTTC	CASSKGGGGNEQFF
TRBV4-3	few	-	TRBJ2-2	TGCGCCAGCAGCCAGGGGAACACCGGGGAGCTGTTTTTT	CASSQGNTGELFF
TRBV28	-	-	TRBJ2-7	TGTGCCAGCAGTTTCCGCGCAGGGGACGAGCAGTACTTC	CASSFRAGDEQYF
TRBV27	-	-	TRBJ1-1	TGTGCCAGCAGTCTCTCCGGGAATCCCACTGAAGCTTTCTTT	CASSLSGNPTEAFF
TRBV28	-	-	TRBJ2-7	TGTGCCAGCACCGACCCTAGGGGACTGGGCTACGAGCAGTACTTC	CASTDPRGLGYEQYF
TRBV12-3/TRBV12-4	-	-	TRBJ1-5	TGTGCCAGCACCCCAAATAGCAATCAGCCCCAGCATTTT	CASTPNSNQPQHF
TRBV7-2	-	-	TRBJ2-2	TGTGCCAGCAGTTCTAAGATCAGGGATTGGACCGGGGAGCTGTTTTTT	CASSSKIRDWTGELFF
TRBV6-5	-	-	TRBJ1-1	TGTGCCAGCAGTTACGGGGTCAGGGGTGAAGTTGAAGCTTTCTTT	CASSYGVRGEVEAFF
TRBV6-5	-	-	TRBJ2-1	TGTGCCAGCAGTTGGGAACCCGGCTACAATGTGCAGTTCTTC	CASSWEPGYNVQFF
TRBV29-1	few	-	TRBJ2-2	TGCAGCGTTGAATCCGGGGTAACCGGGGAGCTGTTTTTT	CSVESGVTGELFF
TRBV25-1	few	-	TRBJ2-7	TGTGCCAGCAGTGCGGGGACCAGCTCCTACGAGCAGTACTTC	CASSAGTSSYEQYF
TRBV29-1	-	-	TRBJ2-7	TGCAGCGTTGTAATGGGGAACGAGCAGTACTTC	CSVVMGNEQYF
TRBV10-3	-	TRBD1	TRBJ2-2	TGTGCCATCAGTGAGCAGGGGGTCACCGGGGAGCTGTTTTTT	CAISEQGVTGELFF
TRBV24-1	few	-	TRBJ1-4	TGTGCCACCAGTGATTTTGGGACTACGGGGCGCGAAAAACTGTTTTTT	CATSDFGTTGREKLFF
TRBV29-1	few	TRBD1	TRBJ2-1	TGCAGCGTGGACAGGGTGGCGAATGAGCAGTTCTTC	CSVDRVANEQFF
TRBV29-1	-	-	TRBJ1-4	TGCAGCGTTGAAGGGGGCGGGCGGGGACTGTTTTTT	CSVEGGGRGLFF
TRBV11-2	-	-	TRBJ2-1	TGTGCCAGCAGCTTAGATCCCTTCCCCGGGGGCGGGCCGAATGAGCAGTTCTTC	CASSLDPFPGGGPNEQFF
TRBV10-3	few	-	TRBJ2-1	TGTGCCATCACGAAACCCCGGAGGAATGAGCAGTTCTTC	CAITKPRRNEQFF
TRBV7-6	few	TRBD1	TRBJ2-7	TGTGCCAGCAGCACCGGGACAGGGGGCTCCTACGAGCAGTACTTC	CASSTGTGGSYEQYF
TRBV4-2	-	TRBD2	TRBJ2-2	TGTGCCAGCAACCCATCCGGGGGGGCGGACACCGGGGAGCTGTTTTTT	CASNPSGGADTGELFF
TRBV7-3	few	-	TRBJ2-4	TGTGCCAGCAGCCCCGTGGGGGTCGAAGGGAACATTCAGTACTTC	CASSPVGVEGNIQYF
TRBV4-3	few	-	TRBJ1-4	TGCGCCAGCAGCCTAAGCGGGGCCCACGAAAAACTGTTTTTT	CASSLSGAHEKLFF
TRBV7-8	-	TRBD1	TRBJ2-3	TGTGCCAGCAGCACGCCGGGACAGGGTCTGGTAAATACGCAGTATTTT	CASSTPGQGLVNTQYF
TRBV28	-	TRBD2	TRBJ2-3	TGTGCCAGCAGTCCGATTGGGGGGGACCCCCGTGGCACAGATACGCAGTATTTT	CASSPIGGDPRGTDTQYF
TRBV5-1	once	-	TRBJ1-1	TGCGCCAGCAGCTTGGTTATGGGGATGGGGAACACTGAAGCTTTCTTT	CASSLVMGMGNTEAFF
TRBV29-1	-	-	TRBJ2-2	TGCAGCGCGCGTGGGGGGCCGAACACCGGGGAGCTGTTTTTT	CSARGGPNTGELFF
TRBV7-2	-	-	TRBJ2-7	TGTGCCAGCAGCATTCTCGCGGGGACGCACGAGCAGTACTTC	CASSILAGTHEQYF
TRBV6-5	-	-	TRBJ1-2	TGTGCCAGCAGTTTTTCCTTGACTGACGGCTACACCTTC	CASSFSLTDGYTF
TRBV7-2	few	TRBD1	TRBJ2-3	TGTGCCAGCAGCTTAGCGGGGACAGGGATCACAGATACGCAGTATTTT	CASSLAGTGITDTQYF